These T cell receptor beta chains were read from a single sample in a study of cytomegalovirus exposure and HLA in healthy donors. The repertoire was sequenced with immunoSEQ multiplex PCR; TCRdb's copy has only in-frame clones and lacks some. The table lists over 100,000 clones, 60% to 80% of them singletons. The material sequenced was PBMCs. Every receptor here comes from a female donor in good health and CMV-seronegative. Each CDR3 is given with its conserved first and last residue. Fields, in order: clone size, D gene, J gene, V gene, CDR3 DNA, CDR3 protein. A D gene is named only where the DNA matches it firmly. Clone size appears in some rows only: once, few, many, or a class for an expanded clone.

>few|TRBD1|TRBJ1-2|TRBV7-9
TGTGCCAGCAGCCCGTGGGACAGGGCTAACTATGGCTACACCTTC
CASSPWDRANYGYTF
>NA|NA|TRBJ2-3|TRBV9
TGTGCCAGCAGCATAAGCACAGATACGCAGTATTTT
CASSISTDTQYF
>NA|TRBD1|TRBJ2-3|TRBV7-2
TGTGCCAGCAGCTTAGGTGGGACAGGTTATACTAGCACAGATACGCAGTATTTT
CASSLGGTGYTSTDTQYF
>NA|TRBD1|TRBJ2-7|TRBV7-9
TGTGCCAGCAGCCACCTGAGGGGACAGGGTTTTCACGAGCAGTACTTC
CASSHLRGQGFHEQYF
>NA|TRBD1|TRBJ1-5|TRBV2
TGTGCCAGCAGTGTGACAGGGAAATGGCAGCCCCAGCATTTT
CASSVTGKWQPQHF
>NA|TRBD1|TRBJ1-1|TRBV2
TGTGCCACTGGACAGGGGGCGGGTGCTTTCTTT
CATGQGAGAFF
>NA|TRBD1|TRBJ2-1|TRBV7-8
TGTGCCAGCAGCTTTGGACAGGGGAATGAGCAGTTCTTC
CASSFGQGNEQFF
>NA|TRBD1|TRBJ2-7|TRBV2
TGTGCCAGCTTCGGGACAGGGGGCGTATACGAGCAGTACTTC
CASFGTGGVYEQYF
>NA|NA|TRBJ2-1|TRBV29-1
TGCAGCGCCGGACACCAACGGGATGAGCAGTTCTTC
CSAGHQRDEQFF
>NA|NA|TRBJ2-7|TRBV28
TGTGCCAGCACCCCGTTTTATTGGACGGGAAACTCCTACGAGCAGTACTTC
CASTPFYWTGNSYEQYF
>once|NA|TRBJ1-1|TRBV5-4
TGTGCCAGCAGCTTAAAGGGGATGAACACTGAAGCTTTCTTT
CASSLKGMNTEAFF
>NA|TRBD1|TRBJ1-2|TRBV5-5
TGTGCCAGCAGCTGGGGACAGAGGGCTGGCTACACCTTC
CASSWGQRAGYTF
>NA|TRBD2|TRBJ2-7|TRBV9
TGTGCCAGCAGTTTAAGCGGGAGTAACTACGAGCAGTACTTC
CASSLSGSNYEQYF
>NA|TRBD1|TRBJ2-3|TRBV4-3
TGCGCCAGCAGCCAAGACAGGGGGCTTGCGGATACGCAGTATTTT
CASSQDRGLADTQYF
>NA|NA|TRBJ1-1|TRBV19
TGTGCCAGTAGAGAGACAGGGAACACTGAAGCTTTCTTT
CASRETGNTEAFF
>NA|NA|TRBJ1-5|TRBV5-1
TGCGCCAGCAGCTTGGGCTGGGGAGGACAGCCCCAGCATTTT
CASSLGWGGQPQHF
>NA|NA|TRBJ2-7|TRBV4-3
TGCGCCAGCAGCCAAGATGCGGTTAGCTCCTACGAGCAGTACTTC
CASSQDAVSSYEQYF
>NA|TRBD2|TRBJ2-5|TRBV6-5
TGTGCCAGCAGTTACTCCTTCGGACTAGCTTTGGAGACCCAGTACTTC
CASSYSFGLALETQYF
>NA|NA|TRBJ1-2|TRBV29-1
TGCAGCGTTGAAAGGGAGGGCCGCAGGGGCGGTAACTATGGCTACACCTTC
CSVEREGRRGGNYGYTF
>NA|NA|TRBJ1-4|TRBV30
TGTGCCTGGAGTGCCCGACAGCCAACTAATGAAAAACTGTTTTTT
CAWSARQPTNEKLFF
>NA|NA|TRBJ1-2|TRBV4-3
TGCGCCAGCAGCCAAGGGAGCCAGTCCTATGGCTACACCTTC
CASSQGSQSYGYTF
>once|TRBD2|TRBJ2-7|TRBV7-6
TGTGCCAGCAGCTTAGAAGGGACTAGCGGGAGCGTGGGGGAGCAGTACTTC
CASSLEGTSGSVGEQYF
>once|TRBD2|TRBJ2-1|TRBV11-3
TGTGCCAGCAGCCCCCGGACTAGCGGGGCCTACAATGAGCAGTTCTTC
CASSPRTSGAYNEQFF
>NA|NA|TRBJ1-2|TRBV9
TGTGCCAGCAGCGTAGATCCAGGGTACTATGGCTACACCTTC
CASSVDPGYYGYTF
>NA|NA|TRBJ2-3|TRBV28
TGTGCCAGCAGTCCCTCTTGGTCGGTCACAGATACGCAGTATTTT
CASSPSWSVTDTQYF
>NA|NA|TRBJ1-3|TRBV9
TGTGCCAGCAGGCCGGACACGGACTCTGGAAACACCATATATTTT
CASRPDTDSGNTIYF
>NA|TRBD1|TRBJ2-1|TRBV7-9
TGTGCCAGCACCCCTGGGACAGGCGACATTAACAATGAGCAGTTCTTC
CASTPGTGDINNEQFF
>NA|NA|TRBJ2-1|TRBV9
TGTGCCAGCAGCGTAGGAGCTAGATCCTACAATGAGCAGTTCTTC
CASSVGARSYNEQFF
>NA|NA|TRBJ2-1|TRBV5-1
TGCGCCAGCAGCCGGATGGCTAGTAGTCTTGGCAATGAGCAGTTCTTC
CASSRMASSLGNEQFF
>NA|TRBD1|TRBJ2-5|TRBV7-2
TGTGCCAGCAGCCGGGACAGGGTAGAGACCCAGTACTTC
CASSRDRVETQYF
>NA|TRBD1|TRBJ2-5|TRBV29-1
TGCAGCGTCGAACAGGGGGCAGGGGAGACCCAGTACTTC
CSVEQGAGETQYF
>NA|TRBD2|TRBJ2-3|TRBV5-1
TGCGCCAGCAGCCTAACTAGCGGGAGCACAGATACGCAGTATTTT
CASSLTSGSTDTQYF
>NA|NA|TRBJ1-1|TRBV30
TGTGCCTGGAGTGGCGGGAGCGCTTTCTTT
CAWSGGSAFF
>NA|NA|TRBJ1-2|TRBV28
TGTGCCAGTACTTTCCCGGGGACAACCTATGGCTACACCTTC
CASTFPGTTYGYTF
>NA|TRBD1|TRBJ1-3|TRBV4-3
TGCGCCAGCAGCCAAGACGGGCAGGGGGCTAGTAACACCATATATTTT
CASSQDGQGASNTIYF
>NA|TRBD1|TRBJ2-1|TRBV27
TGTGCCAGCAGTGGGGGGATCGGACAGGGGGCGCCCAATGAGCAGTTCTTC
CASSGGIGQGAPNEQFF
>NA|TRBD1|TRBJ1-2|TRBV7-8
TGTGCCAGCAGCTTACTGGGACAGGGTTATGGCTACACCTTC
CASSLLGQGYGYTF
>NA|NA|TRBJ2-6|TRBV5-4
TGTGCCAGCAGCCCCACAGGTTCGACTGGGGCCAACGTCCTGACTTTC
CASSPTGSTGANVLTF
>NA|NA|TRBJ2-1|TRBV30
TGTGCCTGGAGTGATGGTAACCTCCGGAATGAGCAGTTCTTC
CAWSDGNLRNEQFF
>NA|NA|TRBJ2-1|TRBV13
TGTGCCAGCAGCTTAAGAGGATTGGAGCAGTTCTTC
CASSLRGLEQFF
>once|TRBD2|TRBJ2-3|TRBV15
TGTGCCACCAGCAGATTTAGCGGGAGGGCCCCCGTTAGCACAGATACGCAGTATTTT
CATSRFSGRAPVSTDTQYF
>NA|NA|TRBJ2-5|TRBV7-9
TGTGCCAGCAGCTTAGCGGGAGCCGGCGAGACCCAGTACTTC
CASSLAGAGETQYF
>NA|TRBD1|TRBJ2-2|TRBV4-3
TGCGCCAGCAGCCAAACAGGGGGCACGGACACCGGGGAGCTGTTTTTT
CASSQTGGTDTGELFF
>NA|TRBD1|TRBJ2-1|TRBV4-1
TGCGCCAGCAGCCAAGTGAAGGGGGCAGGTGAGCAGTTCTTC
CASSQVKGAGEQFF
>few|TRBD1|TRBJ2-2|TRBV10-3
TGTGCCATCAGTGGAGGGACAGCCGGGGAGCTGTTTTTT
CAISGGTAGELFF
>few|NA|TRBJ1-2|TRBV25-1
TGTGCCAGCAGTGCCACGGGGTGGGAATACACCTTC
CASSATGWEYTF
>NA|TRBD1|TRBJ1-3|TRBV18
TGTGCCAGCTCACCACCTGCAGGGGGCTCCTCTGGAAACACCATATATTTT
CASSPPAGGSSGNTIYF
>NA|NA|TRBJ2-1|TRBV7-9
TGTGCCAGCAGCTTAGTGACAGGAACCTACTTTTTGATGTACAATGAGCAGTTCTTC
CASSLVTGTYFLMYNEQFF
>NA|TRBD1|TRBJ1-2|TRBV11-2
TGTGCCAGCAGCTTACCGGGACAGGTTTTCTCGTATGATGGCTACACCTTC
CASSLPGQVFSYDGYTF
>NA|NA|TRBJ2-3|TRBV29-1
TGCAGCGTTGAGAGTAAGGATACGCAGTATTTT
CSVESKDTQYF
>few|TRBD1|TRBJ1-5|TRBV28
TGTGCCAGCAGTAAGGGACAGAGTAGCAATCAGCCCCAGCATTTT
CASSKGQSSNQPQHF
>NA|TRBD1|TRBJ2-3|TRBV5-4
TGTGCCATTGACCTCCGGGACAGGGAGTTAGCTGTTGTGGGGGATACGCAGTATTTT
CAIDLRDRELAVVGDTQYF
>few|TRBD2|TRBJ2-1|TRBV27
TGTGCCAGCAGTCAGCGGGGTCTAGCGGGAGCTAGGGAGCAGTTCTTC
CASSQRGLAGAREQFF
>NA|NA|TRBJ1-1|TRBV19
TGTGCCAGTAGTATTGATCGGGGGGCCGACACTGAAGCTTTCTTT
CASSIDRGADTEAFF
>NA|TRBD1|TRBJ2-2|TRBV7-2
TGTGCCAGCAGCTTATCAGGGGGAAACACCGGGGAGCTGTTTTTT
CASSLSGGNTGELFF
>NA|TRBD1|TRBJ1-1|TRBV13
TGTGCCAGCAGCTTCGACAGGGGGAACACTGAGGCTTTCTTT
CASSFDRGNTEAFF
>NA|TRBD1|TRBJ1-1|TRBV10-1
TGCGCCAGCAGTGAGTCGAGGACAGGGGGTTGGACTGAAGCTTTCTTT
CASSESRTGGWTEAFF
>NA|NA|TRBJ1-1|TRBV28
TGTGCCAGCGGCCTTATCCGGGTCGGAACTGAAGCTTTCTTT
CASGLIRVGTEAFF
>few|NA|TRBJ2-1|TRBV7-2
TGTGCCAGCAGCTCCATAGGGCTAGCCGGATACAATGAGCAGTTCTTC
CASSSIGLAGYNEQFF